This T cell receptor (beta chain) was profiled in a study of T cell changes during pregnancy in multiple sclerosis. With V trimmed by 0 bases and J by 6 bases, 7 bases remained unmatched. CDR1 is SGHTA, CDR2 FQGNSA, per germline. This CDR3 spans 16 amino acids. Profiling relied on immunoSEQ multiplex PCR, and the TCRdb table lists in-frame clones only, not all of them. The sample contains just over 35,000 clones, around 90% of which appear only once. The chain is built from TRBV7-2 and TRBJ2-1; 8 bases match TRBD2. The sample consisted of CD4+ T cells from peripheral blood mononuclear cells, taken after pregnancy. This TCR was recovered from a female donor in good health, enrolled as a control in a pregnancy study. The DNA of the CDR3 is TGTGCCAGCAGCTTAGCCCCATGGCGGGGGGCCAATGAGCAGTTCTTC. Protein product: CASSLAPWRGANEQFF.